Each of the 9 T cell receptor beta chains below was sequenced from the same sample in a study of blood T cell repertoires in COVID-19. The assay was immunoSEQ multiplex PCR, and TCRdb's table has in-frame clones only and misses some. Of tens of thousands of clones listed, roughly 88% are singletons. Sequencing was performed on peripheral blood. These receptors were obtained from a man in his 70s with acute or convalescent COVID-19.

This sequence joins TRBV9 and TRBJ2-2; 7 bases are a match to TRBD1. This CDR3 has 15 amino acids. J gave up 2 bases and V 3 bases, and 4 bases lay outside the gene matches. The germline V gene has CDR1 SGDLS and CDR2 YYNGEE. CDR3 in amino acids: CASSDRTGNTGELFF. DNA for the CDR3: TGTGCCAGCAGCGACCGGACAGGAAACACCGGGGAGCTGTTTTTT.

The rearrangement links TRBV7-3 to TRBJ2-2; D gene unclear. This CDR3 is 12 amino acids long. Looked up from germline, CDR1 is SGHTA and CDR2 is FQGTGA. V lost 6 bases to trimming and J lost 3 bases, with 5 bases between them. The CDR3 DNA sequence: TGTGCCAGCAGTTTCTACACCGGGGAGCTGTTTTTT. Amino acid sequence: CASSFYTGELFF.

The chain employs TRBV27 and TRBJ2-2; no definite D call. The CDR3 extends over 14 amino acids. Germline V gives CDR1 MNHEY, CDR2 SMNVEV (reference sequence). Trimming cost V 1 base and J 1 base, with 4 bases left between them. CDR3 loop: CASSLLENTGELFF. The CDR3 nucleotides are TGTGCCAGCAGTTTATTAGAGAACACCGGGGAGCTGTTTTTT.

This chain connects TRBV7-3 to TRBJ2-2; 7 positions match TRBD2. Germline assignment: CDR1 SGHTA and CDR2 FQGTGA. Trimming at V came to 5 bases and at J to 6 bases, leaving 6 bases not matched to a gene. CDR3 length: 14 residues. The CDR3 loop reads CASSQTSFSGELFF. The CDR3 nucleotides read TGTGCCAGCAGCCAGACTAGCTTTTCCGGGGAGCTGTTTTTT.

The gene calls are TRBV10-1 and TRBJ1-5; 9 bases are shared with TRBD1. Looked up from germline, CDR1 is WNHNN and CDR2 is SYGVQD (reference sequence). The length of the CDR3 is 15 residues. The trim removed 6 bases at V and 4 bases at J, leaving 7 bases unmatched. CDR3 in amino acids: CASRAPGQGNQPQHF. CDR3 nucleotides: TGCGCCAGCAGGGCCCCGGGACAGGGAAATCAGCCCCAGCATTTT.

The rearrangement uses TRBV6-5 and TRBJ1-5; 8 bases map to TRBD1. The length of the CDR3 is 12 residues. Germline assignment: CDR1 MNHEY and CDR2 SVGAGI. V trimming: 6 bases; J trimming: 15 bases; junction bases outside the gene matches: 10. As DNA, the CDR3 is TGTGCCAGCAGCTCCGGACAGGGACCCTGGCATTTT. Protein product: CASSSGQGPWHF.

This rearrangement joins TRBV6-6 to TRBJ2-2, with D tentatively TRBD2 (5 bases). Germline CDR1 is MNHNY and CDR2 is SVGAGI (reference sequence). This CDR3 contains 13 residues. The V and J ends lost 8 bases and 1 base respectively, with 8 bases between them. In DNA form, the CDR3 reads TGTGCCAGCCGGGATTTGAACACCGGGGAGCTGTTTTTT. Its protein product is CASRDLNTGELFF.

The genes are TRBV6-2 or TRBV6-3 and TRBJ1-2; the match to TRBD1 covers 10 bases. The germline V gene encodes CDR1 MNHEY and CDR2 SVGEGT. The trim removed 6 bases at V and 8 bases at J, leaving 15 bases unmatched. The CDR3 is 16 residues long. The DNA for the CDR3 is TGTGCCAGCAGCGACGGACCGGGACAGGGGTCCCCGGGCTACACCTTC. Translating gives CASSDGPGQGSPGYTF.

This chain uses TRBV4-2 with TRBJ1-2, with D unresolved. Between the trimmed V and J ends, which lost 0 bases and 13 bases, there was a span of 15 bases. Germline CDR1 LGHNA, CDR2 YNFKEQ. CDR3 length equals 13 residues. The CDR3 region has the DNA TGTGCCAGCAGCCAAGATAGTTCGTTGAGGTTCACCTTC. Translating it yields CASSQDSSLRFTF.